The present entry profiles one T cell receptor beta chain with its context. Its antigen is as yet unknown. This entry belongs to a study of graft-versus-host responses after intestinal transplantation. Overall study context: Recipients were given multivisceral, liver-intestinal, or isolated intestinal transplants. Among the recipients, all got anti-thymocyte globulin induction and then tacrolimus and steroids for around 3 years.

Generated by immunoSEQ multiplex PCR, the TCRdb table keeps only in-frame clones and is missing some. The sample yields about 64,000 clones, 80% to 95% seen once. Study-wide findings and caveats: Recipient marrow contained GvH clones, some of which appeared first in ileum or blood.

Germline-derived CDR1 and CDR2 are KGHSH and LQKENI. This CDR3 has 15 residues. V lost 2 bases, J lost 1 base, and 2 bases stayed unmatched. Marrow after transplant was taken from the posterior iliac crest or another site. This sequence originates from a human patient who received an intestinal transplant, so some T cells may come from the graft donor. The starting material was bone marrow, obtained 734 days after intestinal transplantation. The genes are TRBV18 and TRBJ2-3, with TRBD1 matching 8 bases. CDR3 coding DNA: TGTGCCAGCTCACCATTGACAGGGGGCACAGATACGCAGTATTTT. This sequence encodes CASSPLTGGTDTQYF.